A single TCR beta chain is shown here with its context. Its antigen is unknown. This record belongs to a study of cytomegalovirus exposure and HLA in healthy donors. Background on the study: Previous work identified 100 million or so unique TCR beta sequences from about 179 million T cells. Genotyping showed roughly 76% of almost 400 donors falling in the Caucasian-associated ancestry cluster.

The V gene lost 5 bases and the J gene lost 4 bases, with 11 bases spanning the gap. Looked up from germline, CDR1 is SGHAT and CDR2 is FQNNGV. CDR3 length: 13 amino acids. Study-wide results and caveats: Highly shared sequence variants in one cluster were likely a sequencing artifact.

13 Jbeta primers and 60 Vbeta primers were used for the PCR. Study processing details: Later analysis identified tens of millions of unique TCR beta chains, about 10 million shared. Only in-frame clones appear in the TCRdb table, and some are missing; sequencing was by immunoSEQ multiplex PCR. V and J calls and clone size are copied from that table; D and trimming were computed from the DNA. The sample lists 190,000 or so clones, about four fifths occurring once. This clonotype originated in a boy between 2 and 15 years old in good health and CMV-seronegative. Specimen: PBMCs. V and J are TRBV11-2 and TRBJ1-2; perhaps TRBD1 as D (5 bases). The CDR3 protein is CASSPGNTYGYTF. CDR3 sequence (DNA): TGTGCCAGCAGCCCAGGGAACACCTATGGCTACACCTTC.